Below, one TCR beta chain is given with its context. Its matching antigen is unknown. Time point given: week 11, during vaccination. Vaccinated patients received 300 ug of mutant IDH1 20-mer peptide per dose, with topical imiquimod. The CDR3 loop spans 18 amino acids. V was trimmed by 2 bases and J by 3 bases, leaving 22 bases between them. CDR1 is MDHEN and CDR2 is SYDVKM in the germline V gene. The data stem from a study of a mutant IDH1 vaccine in newly diagnosed glioma. At the level of the study: Vaccinations were initiated 4-6 weeks following radiotherapy alone, or were given together with temozolomide cycles. The treated group averaged roughly 40 years old and was around 62% male, about 38% female.

The data were produced by immunoSEQ multiplex PCR, yet TCRdb's version contains in-frame clones alone and is incomplete. The data show around 62,000 clones, approximately 91% seen once. This chain connects TRBV28 to TRBJ1-2; D uncertain. The specimen comprised PBMCs, sampled from a glioma patient whose treatment included an IDH1 peptide vaccine. The source of this sequence is a middle-aged man with glioma. This chain's CDR3 is CASSLSDWQSDWDYGYTF. For the CDR3, the DNA is TGTGCCAGCAGTTTAAGTGATTGGCAGTCAGACTGGGACTATGGCTACACCTTC.